The T cell receptor beta chain under discussion was sequenced for a study of shared clonotypes between healthy human individuals. Study-level background: Donors consisted of two women and a few men between 18 and 49. The study, taken as a whole, reports: Generally, estimated richness proved larger in naive subsets than it did in memory subsets.

This CDR3 has 15 residues. Germline values: CDR1 MNHEY, CDR2 SVGAGI. The junction had 6 bases not matched to a gene; V was cut back by 4 bases and J by 3 bases. Note on this clone: What it recognizes is unknown.

As originally analysed: Filtering was not the same, since immunoSEQ gave junction-only sequences without quality scores. The table came from immunoSEQ multiplex PCR; TCRdb's copy has only in-frame clones and leaves some out. V and J calls and clone size are given by that table; D and trimming were obtained from the DNA. This table has approximately 2.1 million clones, 90% to 95% appearing once. The donors were all Caucasian adults (living in Nashville, Tennessee). This sequence originates from a man in his late teens or twenties in good health. Some clones in this sample may be carry-over from other donors' samples. V is TRBV6-5 and J is TRBJ2-5; the match to TRBD2 covers 9 bases. The material sequenced was naive CD4+ T cells from PBMCs. Subset reported: CD45RA+ positively selected. The DNA of the CDR3 is TGTGCCAGCAGTTTCCCGACTAGCGGAAAAGAGACCCAGTACTTC. Residues: CASSFPTSGKETQYF.